This T cell receptor (beta chain) was recorded in a study of regulatory T cells in long-lasting Graves disease. Investigators prepared the TCR beta libraries by applying iRepertoire HTBI primers and Arm-PCR of CDR3 regions. TCRdb itself ran the multiplex PCR reads through MiXCR, one entry per CDR3 protein. The table includes approximately 350,000 distinct CDR3 sequences, around 15% detected once. The germline V gene encodes CDR1 SGHTA and CDR2 FQGTGA. Trimming took 1 base from V and 1 from J; bases not matched to a gene: 11. The CDR3 has 18 residues. This clonotype was counted ten times or more. Documented time point: newly diagnosed GD, antithyroid drugs for less than 3 months. Preparation of the TCR library used RNA extracted from PBMCs. Those enrolled as patients came out of an endocrinology department in Xi'an, China. These data were likewise used in another study, on T cells in Graves' hyperthyroidism and ophthalmopathy. That paper adds: An absence of ophthalmopathy progression within 18 months meant stable Graves' hyperthyroidism. Ophthalmopathy was identified by the model a median about 6.8 months ahead of onset.

The chain recombines TRBV7-3 with TRBJ2-5, with 8 bases identical to TRBD2. The sequencing used peripheral blood mononuclear cells (PBMCs), collected at new diagnosis, from a patient treated with antithyroid drugs. The clonotype comes from a woman between 18 and 29 years old with Graves disease. The CDR3 nucleotides read TGTGCCAGCAGCTTAAGCGGGAGGAAACCTTTTACCCAAGAGACCCAGTACTTC. Translation gives CASSLSGRKPFTQETQYF. Supplemented by reference TRBV7-3 and TRBJ2-5, the full variable domain reads GAGVSQTPSNKVTEKGKYVELRCDPISGHTALYWYRQSLGQGPEFLIYFQGTGAADDSGLPNDRFFAVRPEGSVSTLKIQRTERGDSAVYLCASSLSGRKPFTQETQYFGPGTRLLVL.